Listed below are T cell receptor beta chains from one sample, sequenced in a study of molecular identifiers for immune sequencing clone quantification. TCRdb re-analysed the PCR reads in MiXCR, keeping a single row per CDR3 protein. This sample has approximately 100,000 distinct CDR3 sequences, with roughly 34% found just once. Sequenced input: naive CD8+ T cells from blood, with Jurkat cell RNA spiked in. The receptors were sampled from a human donor in good health. Some libraries in this study had Jurkat cell RNA spiked in. Both conserved end residues are part of each CDR3. Each record gives: clone size, D gene, J gene, V gene, CDR3 protein, CDR3 DNA. D genes are given only for firm matches. Clone size appears in some rows only: once, few, many, or a class for an expanded clone.

.,.,TRBJ2-7,TRBV28,CASTRPSYEQYF,TGTGCCAGCACTCGTCCCTCCTACGAGCAGTACTTC
.,.,TRBJ2-1,TRBV4-3,CASSQDPANEQFF,TGCGCCAGCAGCCAAGATCCAGCGAATGAGCAGTTCTTC
few,.,TRBJ2-1,TRBV27,CASASPGGGEQFF,TGTGCCAGCGCGTCACCGGGGGGCGGTGAGCAGTTCTTC
.,.,TRBJ2-1,TRBV7-2,CASSSGPCSEQFF,TGTGCCAGCAGCTCGGGACCTTGCAGTGAGCAGTTCTTC
.,.,TRBJ2-3,TRBV4-1,CASSLPSQAPTDTQYF,TGCGCCAGCAGCCTTCCTTCACAGGCCCCCACAGATACGCAGTATTTT
.,.,TRBJ2-1,TRBV6-5,CASSPGFSNEQFF,TGTGCCAGCAGCCCGGGTTTCTCCAATGAGCAGTTCTTC
.,.,TRBJ1-3,TRBV7-9,CAKSSGNTIYF,TGTGCCAAGTCCTCTGGAAACACCATATATTTT
many,.,TRBJ2-1,TRBV5-1,CASSLSPYNEQFF,TGCGCCAGCAGCTTGTCCCCCTACAATGAGCAGTTCTTC
.,TRBD2,TRBJ2-7,TRBV28,CASSFYAPTSGTYEQYF,TGTGCCAGCAGTTTCTATGCCCCGACTAGCGGGACCTACGAGCAGTACTTC
.,TRBD2,TRBJ2-7,TRBV20-1,CSAPTSGSYSYEQYF,TGCAGTGCGCCGACTAGCGGGAGTTATTCCTACGAGCAGTACTTC
.,TRBD1,TRBJ2-4,TRBV10-3,CAIERTGQDNIQYF,TGTGCCATCGAACGGACAGGGCAGGATAACATTCAGTACTTC
few,.,TRBJ2-2,TRBV12-3/TRBV12-4,CASSLVGTGELFF,TGTGCCAGCAGTTTAGTGGGCACCGGGGAGCTGTTTTTT
many,.,TRBJ2-1,TRBV5-1,CASSLAPRSSYNEQFF,TGCGCCAGCAGCTTGGCCCCCAGGAGCTCCTACAATGAGCAGTTCTTC
.,.,TRBJ2-7,TRBV14,CASSQDWARIHEQYF,TGTGCCAGCAGCCAAGATTGGGCTAGAATCCACGAGCAGTACTTC
once,.,TRBJ1-1,TRBV5-1,CASSSVGQALNTEAFF,TGCGCCAGCAGCAGCGTGGGTCAGGCCTTGAACACTGAAGCTTTCTTT
few,.,TRBJ2-7,TRBV20-1,CSGIAHSEQYF,TGCAGCGGGATAGCGCATTCCGAGCAGTACTTC
.,.,TRBJ2-7,TRBV12-3/TRBV12-4,CASSLTDEQYF,TGTGCCAGCAGTTTAACGGACGAGCAGTACTTC
few,.,TRBJ2-7,TRBV4-3,CASSQAKTIGEQYF,TGCGCCAGCAGCCAAGCCAAAACTATCGGCGAGCAGTACTTC
.,.,TRBJ2-3,TRBV20-1,CSATYPWVGDTQYF,TGCAGTGCCACTTACCCCTGGGTGGGGGATACGCAGTATTTT
.,.,TRBJ2-5,TRBV12-3/TRBV12-4,CASSLWLQEPQYF,TGTGCCAGCAGTTTATGGTTGCAAGAGCCCCAGTACTTC
.,.,TRBJ1-3,TRBV12-3/TRBV12-4,CASSSPGNSGNTIYF,TGTGCCAGCAGTTCGCCAGGCAACTCTGGAAACACCATATATTTT
few,TRBD2,TRBJ2-7,TRBV9,CASSVGGSYEQYF,TGTGCCAGCAGCGTGGGCGGGAGCTACGAGCAGTACTTC
.,TRBD2,TRBJ2-1,TRBV20-1,CGATSSSGIPSYNEQFF,TGCGGAGCCACCTCCTCTAGCGGGATCCCCTCCTACAATGAGCAGTTCTTC
few,.,TRBJ2-7,TRBV19,CASSIGPGGLYEQYF,TGTGCCAGTAGTATAGGGCCCGGAGGGCTCTACGAGCAGTACTTC
many,TRBD1,TRBJ2-1,TRBV24-1,CATSIHRGSEQFF,TGTGCCACCAGCATTCACAGGGGTAGTGAGCAGTTCTTC
.,TRBD2,TRBJ2-1,TRBV6-2/TRBV6-3,CASSYRSGRYDEQFF,TGTGCCAGCAGTTACCGGAGCGGGAGGTACGATGAGCAGTTCTTC
few,.,TRBJ2-1,TRBV6-2/TRBV6-3,CASSYEVASSYNEQFF,TGTGCCAGCAGTTACGAAGTGGCAAGCTCCTACAATGAGCAGTTCTTC
.,.,TRBJ2-1,TRBV14,CASRSNYEQFF,TGTGCCAGCAGGTCAAACTATGAGCAGTTCTTC
few,.,TRBJ2-5,TRBV9,CASSPGVSQETQYF,TGTGCCAGCAGCCCCGGGGTTTCCCAAGAGACCCAGTACTTC
.,.,TRBJ2-7,TRBV4-3,CASSQEYRSSYEQYF,TGCGCCAGCAGCCAAGAATACAGGAGCTCCTACGAGCAGTACTTC
many,.,TRBJ1-1,TRBV4-3,CASSQGRGGTEAFF,TGCGCCAGCAGCCAAGGCAGGGGTGGTACTGAAGCTTTCTTT
few,TRBD1,TRBJ1-2,TRBV6-2/TRBV6-3,CASTDARQGDYGYTF,TGTGCCAGCACCGATGCCAGACAGGGTGACTATGGCTACACCTTC
.,TRBD2,TRBJ2-3,TRBV6-2/TRBV6-3,CASSYSILLADFTDTQYF,TGTGCCAGCAGTTACTCGATCCTACTAGCGGACTTCACAGATACGCAGTATTTT
many,.,TRBJ2-7,TRBV6-2/TRBV6-3,CASSTSYEQYF,TGTGCCAGCAGTACTTCCTACGAGCAGTACTTC
few,.,TRBJ1-1,TRBV27,CASSYSLGSSEAFF,TGTGCCAGCAGTTACTCCCTAGGGAGTTCTGAAGCTTTCTTT
.,.,TRBJ2-7,TRBV5-3,CASSLAQGHFEQYF,TGTGCCAGCAGCTTGGCCCAGGGGCATTTCGAGCAGTACTTC
many,TRBD2,TRBJ2-1,TRBV7-6,CASSLDPSGSINEQFF,TGTGCCAGCAGCTTAGATCCTAGCGGGAGTATCAATGAGCAGTTCTTC
few,.,TRBJ2-3,TRBV11-2,CASSLASIPTDTQYF,TGTGCCAGCAGCTTAGCTAGTATCCCCACAGATACGCAGTATTTT
.,.,TRBJ2-7,TRBV20-1,CSARDLGQGYEQYF,TGCAGTGCTAGAGATCTGGGCCAGGGGTACGAGCAGTACTTC
once,TRBD2,TRBJ2-7,TRBV19,CASSPGLAGGPSSYNEQYF,TGTGCCAGTAGTCCGGGACTAGCGGGAGGGCCCAGCTCCTACAACGAGCAGTACTTC
.,.,TRBJ2-3,TRBV20-1,CNRQLNTDTRNF,TGCAATCGACAGCTCAACACAGATACGCGGAATTTT
.,TRBD2,TRBJ2-7,TRBV7-9,CASSPRGVPYEQYF,TGTGCCAGCAGCCCCCGGGGGGTGCCCTACGAGCAGTACTTC
many,TRBD1,TRBJ1-4,TRBV7-9,CASRSLRQGANEKLFF,TGTGCCAGCAGGTCCTTAAGACAGGGCGCAAATGAAAAACTGTTTTTT
.,TRBD2,TRBJ2-7,TRBV14,CASSQAAFRLRELYF,TGTGCCAGCAGCCAAGCAGCCTTTAGACTGCGGGAGCTGTACTTC
.,.,TRBJ2-5,TRBV20-1,CSAMTGGETQYF,TGCAGTGCTATGACAGGCGGCGAGACCCAGTACTTC
once,.,TRBJ2-7,TRBV2,CASWGSSPEQYF,TGTGCCAGCTGGGGGTCCTCACCAGAGCAGTACTTC
many,TRBD2,TRBJ2-5,TRBV5-1,CASSRWTSGKETQYF,TGCGCCAGCAGCCGGTGGACTAGCGGGAAGGAGACCCAGTACTTC
many,.,TRBJ2-3,TRBV28,CASSLFQRASTDTQYF,TGTGCCAGCAGTTTATTCCAGCGGGCTAGCACAGATACGCAGTATTTT
.,.,TRBJ2-5,TRBV28,CASSVVVEPQYF,TGTGCCAGCAGTGTTGTCGTGGAGCCCCAGTACTTC
many,.,TRBJ2-2,TRBV7-9,CASSLPGSNTGELFF,TGTGCCAGCAGCTTACCTGGCTCGAACACCGGGGAGCTGTTTTTT